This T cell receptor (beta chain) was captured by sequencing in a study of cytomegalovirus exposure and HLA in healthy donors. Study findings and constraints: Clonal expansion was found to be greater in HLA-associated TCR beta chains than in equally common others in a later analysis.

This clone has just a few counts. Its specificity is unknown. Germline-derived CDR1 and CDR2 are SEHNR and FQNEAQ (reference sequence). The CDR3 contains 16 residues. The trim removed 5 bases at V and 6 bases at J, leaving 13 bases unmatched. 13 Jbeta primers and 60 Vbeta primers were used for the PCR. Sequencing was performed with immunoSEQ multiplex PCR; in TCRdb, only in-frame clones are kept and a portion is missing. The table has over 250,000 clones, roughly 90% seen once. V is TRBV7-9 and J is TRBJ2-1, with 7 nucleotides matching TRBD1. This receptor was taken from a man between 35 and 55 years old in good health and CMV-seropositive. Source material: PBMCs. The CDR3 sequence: CASSIRQGVVSNEQFF. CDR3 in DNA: TGTGCCAGCAGCATCCGACAGGGAGTTGTATCCAATGAGCAGTTCTTC.